This T cell receptor beta chain is drawn from a study of shared clonotypes between healthy human individuals. In the case of this clone: Its antigen is still unknown.

General study points: Unshared clonotypes carried lower generation probabilities than those common to all four donors.

The protocol was immunoSEQ multiplex PCR, while the TCRdb copy is restricted to in-frame clones and leaves out a portion. The sample holds around 750,000 clones, 74% seen once. The clonotype comes from a woman aged 25 to 45 in good health. Source material: memory CD4+ T cells sorted from blood. Subset here: CD45RA-negative fraction.

The CDR3 bases are TGTGCCAGCAGCTTTAGGTTCCGGACTAGCGGGAACACCGGGGAGCTGTTTTTT. It specifies CASSFRFRTSGNTGELFF. The V call is TRBV7-8, the J call TRBJ2-2, with 10 bases identical to TRBD2. V trimming: 3 bases; J trimming: 1 base; junction bases outside the gene matches: 8. In germline, CDR1 is SGHVS, CDR2 FQNEAQ. The CDR3 extends over 18 amino acids.